This T cell receptor (beta chain) was sequenced during a study of identical twins. A universal primer site was incorporated via template switching, and the cDNA contained unique molecular identifiers. MiXCR, applied by TCRdb to the 5' RACE reads, yields one record per CDR3 protein. The sample has 1.5 million to 2 million distinct CDR3 sequences, about 32% seen once; the top ten hold less than 0.35%. Deletions cut 5 bases from V and 1 base from J, with 7 bases between. Germline CDR1 reads DFQATT; CDR2 reads SNEGSKA (reference sequence). The CDR3 has 12 residues. The source is a newborn girl in good health. The genes are TRBV20-1 and TRBJ2-3; D ambiguous. The specimen was cord blood. CDR3 coding DNA: TGCAGTGCTGAGACCGGCACAGATACGCAGTATTTT. This codes for CSAETGTDTQYF.